This T cell receptor (beta chain) was found in a study of blood T cell repertoires in COVID-19. Study as a whole: COVID-19 samples collected from the United States, Italy and Spain covered acute and convalescent phases. PBMCs, B-cell-depleted T cells, or T cells provided the cDNA or gDNA that made up the material.

Using immunoSEQ multiplex PCR, the repertoire was profiled, and TCRdb retains in-frame clones only, with some absent. The sample has some 70,000 clones; approximately 79% are singletons. Germline lookup yields CDR1 SEHNR and CDR2 FQNEAQ (reference sequence). The CDR3 has 16 residues. V shed 1 base and J 2 bases; nucleotides not matched to a gene: 3. The TCR sequence derives from a woman between 45 and 65 years old with acute or convalescent COVID-19. The genes are TRBV7-9 and TRBJ2-1, with 9 bases identical to TRBD2. The sample was peripheral blood. Written as DNA, the CDR3 is TGTGCCAGCAGCTTAGAACGCGGGAGGGCCTACAATGAGCAGTTCTTC. This sequence encodes CASSLERGRAYNEQFF. The variable domain in full, with the rest retrieved from reference TRBV7-9 and TRBJ2-1, is DTGVSQNPRHKITKRGQNVTFRCDPISEHNRLYWYRQTLGQGPEFLTYFQNEAQLEKSRLLSDRFSAERPKGSFSTLEIQRTEQGDSAMYLCASSLERGRAYNEQFFGPGTRLTVL.